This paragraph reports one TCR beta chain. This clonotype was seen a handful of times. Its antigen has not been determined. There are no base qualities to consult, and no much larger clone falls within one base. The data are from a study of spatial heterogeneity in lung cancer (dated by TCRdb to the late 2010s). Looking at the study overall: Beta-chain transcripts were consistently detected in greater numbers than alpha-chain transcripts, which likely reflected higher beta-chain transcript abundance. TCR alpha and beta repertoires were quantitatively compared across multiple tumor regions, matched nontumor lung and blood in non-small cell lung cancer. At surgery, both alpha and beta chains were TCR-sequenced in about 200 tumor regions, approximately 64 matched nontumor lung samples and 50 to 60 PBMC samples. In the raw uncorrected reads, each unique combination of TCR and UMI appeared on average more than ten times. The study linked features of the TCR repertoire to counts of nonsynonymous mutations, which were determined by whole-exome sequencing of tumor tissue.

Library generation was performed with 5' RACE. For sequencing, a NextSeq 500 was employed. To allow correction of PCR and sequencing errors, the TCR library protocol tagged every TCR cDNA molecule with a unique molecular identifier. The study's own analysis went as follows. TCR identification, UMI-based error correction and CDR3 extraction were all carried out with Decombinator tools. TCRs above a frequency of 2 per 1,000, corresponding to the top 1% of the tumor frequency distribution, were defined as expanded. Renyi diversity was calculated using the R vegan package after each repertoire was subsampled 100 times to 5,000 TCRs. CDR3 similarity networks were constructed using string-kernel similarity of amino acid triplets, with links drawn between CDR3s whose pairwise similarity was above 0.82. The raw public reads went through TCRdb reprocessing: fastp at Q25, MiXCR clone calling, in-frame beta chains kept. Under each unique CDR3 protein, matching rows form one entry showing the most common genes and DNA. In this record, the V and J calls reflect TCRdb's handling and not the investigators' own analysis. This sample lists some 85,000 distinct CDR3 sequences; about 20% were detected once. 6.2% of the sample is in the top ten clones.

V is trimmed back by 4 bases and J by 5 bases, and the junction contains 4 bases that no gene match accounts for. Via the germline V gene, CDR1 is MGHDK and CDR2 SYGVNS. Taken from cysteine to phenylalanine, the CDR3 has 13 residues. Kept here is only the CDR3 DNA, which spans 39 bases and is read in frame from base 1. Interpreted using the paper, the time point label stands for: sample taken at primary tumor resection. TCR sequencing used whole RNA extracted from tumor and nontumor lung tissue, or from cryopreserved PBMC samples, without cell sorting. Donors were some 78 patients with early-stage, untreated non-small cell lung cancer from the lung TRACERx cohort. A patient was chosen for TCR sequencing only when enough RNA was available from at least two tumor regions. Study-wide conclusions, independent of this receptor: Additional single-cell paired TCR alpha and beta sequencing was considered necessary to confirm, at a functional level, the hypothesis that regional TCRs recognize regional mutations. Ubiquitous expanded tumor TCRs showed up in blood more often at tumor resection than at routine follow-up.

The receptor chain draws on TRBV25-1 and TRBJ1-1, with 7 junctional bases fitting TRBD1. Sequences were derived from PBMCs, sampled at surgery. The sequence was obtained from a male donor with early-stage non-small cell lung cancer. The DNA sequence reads TGTGCCAGCAGTGCGGCAGGGGGGACTGAAGCTTTCTTT. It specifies CASSAAGGTEAFF.